The rows below give T cell receptor beta chains drawn from one sample of a study of beta chain features in type 1 diabetes. Sequencing used immunoSEQ multiplex PCR; TCRdb keeps in-frame clones, though not all of them. The sample has 400,000 to 450,000 clones, about 15% seen once. Sequenced sample: naive CD4+ T cells from blood. The origin of the receptors is a man younger than 40 in good health. CDR3s include the opening cysteine and the closing phenylalanine or tryptophan. Each record gives: J gene, D gene, clone size, V gene, CDR3 protein, CDR3 DNA. A D gene is named only where the DNA matches it firmly. Expanded clones get a size class; other rows say once, few or many, or leave the size out.

TRBJ1-1	-	-	TRBV11-2	CASSPKVGLRAFF	TGTGCCAGCAGCCCAAAGGTAGGGCTCAGGGCTTTCTTT
TRBJ2-7	TRBD1	-	TRBV29-1	CSVGTGGHYEQYF	TGCAGCGTTGGAACAGGGGGCCACTACGAGCAGTACTTC
TRBJ2-3	TRBD2	-	TRBV7-9	CASSRLAGGYTDTQYF	TGTGCCAGCAGCCGACTAGCGGGGGGATACACAGATACGCAGTATTTT
TRBJ2-5	TRBD1	few	TRBV18	CASSPPGSGLGQETQYF	TGTGCCAGCTCACCACCTGGTTCCGGGCTGGGACAGGAGACCCAGTACTTC
TRBJ2-5	-	-	TRBV18	CATSVSGAQETQYF	TGTGCCACTTCCGTCTCGGGGGCCCAAGAGACCCAGTACTTC
TRBJ1-1	-	-	TRBV30	CAWSRRGRQAQAFF	TGTGCCTGGAGTCGAAGAGGAAGACAGGCCCAAGCTTTCTTT
TRBJ2-7	TRBD1	few	TRBV7-6	CASSRGTAYEQYF	TGTGCCAGCAGCAGGGGGACAGCCTACGAGCAGTACTTC
TRBJ2-7	-	-	TRBV27	CASSQGQPYEQYF	TGTGCCAGCAGTCAAGGACAGCCCTACGAGCAGTACTTC
TRBJ1-3	-	-	TRBV29-1	CSVEVSSGNTIYF	TGCAGCGTTGAAGTCAGTTCTGGAAACACCATATATTTT
TRBJ2-3	-	few	TRBV7-9	CASSPQTDTQYF	TGTGCCAGCAGCCCTCAGACAGATACGCAGTATTTT
TRBJ2-1	-	few	TRBV7-2	CASSLDVGPQFF	TGTGCCAGCAGCTTAGATGTGGGGCCTCAGTTCTTC
TRBJ2-7	-	-	TRBV7-6	CASSLSTGPSYEQYF	TGTGCCAGCAGCTTATCGACAGGTCCGAGCTACGAGCAGTACTTC
TRBJ2-3	TRBD1	-	TRBV7-2	CASGPGTGGTDTQYF	TGTGCCAGCGGGCCCGGGACAGGGGGAACAGATACGCAGTATTTT
TRBJ2-2	TRBD1	few	TRBV2	CASSAQGVPGELFF	TGTGCCAGCAGTGCTCAGGGGGTCCCCGGGGAGCTGTTTTTT
TRBJ1-1	-	-	TRBV7-8	CASSLVISGSTEAFF	TGTGCCAGCAGCTTAGTCATTTCGGGGAGCACTGAAGCTTTCTTT
TRBJ2-1	-	few	TRBV14	CASSQKVSYNEQFF	TGTGCCAGCAGCCAAAAAGTCTCCTACAATGAGCAGTTCTTC
TRBJ1-5	-	-	TRBV29-1	CSVLDSINQPQHF	TGCAGCGTTTTGGACAGTATCAATCAGCCCCAGCATTTT
TRBJ2-5	TRBD1	-	TRBV7-7	CASSFRPLGQGKETQYF	TGTGCTAGCAGCTTTCGTCCCCTCGGACAGGGAAAAGAGACCCAGTACTTC
TRBJ2-5	TRBD1	-	TRBV25-1	CASSDQTGSGQAQYF	TGTGCCAGCAGTGACCAGACAGGGTCGGGGCAGGCCCAGTACTTC
TRBJ1-3	-	few	TRBV21-1	CASQINRCSGNTIYF	TGTGCCAGCCAAATTAACAGGTGCTCTGGAAACACCATATATTTT
TRBJ1-2	TRBD1	few	TRBV18	CASSLGQDYGYTF	TGTGCCAGCTCACTGGGACAGGACTATGGCTACACCTTC
TRBJ2-1	-	few	TRBV15	CATHRAGRIYNEQFF	TGTGCCACCCATCGGGCAGGACGCATCTACAATGAGCAGTTCTTC
TRBJ1-5	TRBD1	few	TRBV7-9	CASSFGDRYNQPQHF	TGTGCCAGCAGCTTTGGGGACAGGTACAATCAGCCCCAGCATTTT
TRBJ2-1	-	few	TRBV5-1	CASSSGLNNEQFF	TGCGCCAGCAGCAGCGGGTTGAACAATGAGCAGTTCTTC
TRBJ2-3	-	-	TRBV7-2	CASSKRAGTDTQYF	TGTGCCAGCAGCAAAAGGGCGGGCACAGATACGCAGTATTTT
TRBJ2-4	-	many	TRBV14	CASSQAGDIQYF	TGTGCCAGCAGCCAAGCAGGGGACATTCAGTACTTC
TRBJ2-5	TRBD2	-	TRBV7-2	CASSLGGSQETQYF	TGTGCCAGCAGCTTGGGGGGGAGCCAAGAGACCCAGTACTTC
TRBJ1-1	-	-	TRBV4-3	CASSKLGPFEAFF	TGCGCCAGCAGCAAACTTGGACCTTTTGAAGCTTTCTTT
TRBJ2-5	-	few	TRBV5-1	CASSLFPPPETQYF	TGCGCCAGCAGCTTGTTTCCACCCCCAGAGACCCAGTACTTC